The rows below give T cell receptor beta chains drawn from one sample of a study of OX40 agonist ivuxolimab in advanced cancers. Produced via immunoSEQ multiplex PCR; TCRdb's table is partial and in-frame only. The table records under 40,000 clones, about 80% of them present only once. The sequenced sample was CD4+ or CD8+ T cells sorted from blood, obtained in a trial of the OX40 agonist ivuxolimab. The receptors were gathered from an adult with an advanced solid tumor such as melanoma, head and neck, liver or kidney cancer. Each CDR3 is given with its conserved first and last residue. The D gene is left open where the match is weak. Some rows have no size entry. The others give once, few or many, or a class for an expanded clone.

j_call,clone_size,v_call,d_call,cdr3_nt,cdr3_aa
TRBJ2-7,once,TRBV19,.,TGTGCCAGTAGTAGAAGGTCGGCGGGGTTCTCCTCACCATACGAGCAGTACTTC,CASSRRSAGFSSPYEQYF
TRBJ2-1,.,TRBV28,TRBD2,TGTGCCAGCAGTCCGACTACTAGCGACTCCTACAATGAGCAGTTCTTC,CASSPTTSDSYNEQFF
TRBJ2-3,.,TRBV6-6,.,TGTGCCAGCCGTCTCGGACCGGGCCCAGGCACAGATACGCAGTATTTT,CASRLGPGPGTDTQYF
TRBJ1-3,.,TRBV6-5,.,TGTGCCAGCAGTCCCGGAATAACTGGAAACACCATATATTTT,CASSPGITGNTIYF
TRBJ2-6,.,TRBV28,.,TGTGCCACTGATCCGGGCCCCGGCGCTGGGGCCAACGTCCTGACTTTC,CATDPGPGAGANVLTF
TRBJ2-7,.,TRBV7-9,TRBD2,TGTGCCAGCAGCTCGTCCGGGACTAGCGGCTCCTACGAGCAGTACTTC,CASSSSGTSGSYEQYF
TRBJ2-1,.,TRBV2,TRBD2,TGTGCCAGCGGCCCTGAGTGGGGACTAGCGGGAGACAATGAGCAGTTCTTC,CASGPEWGLAGDNEQFF
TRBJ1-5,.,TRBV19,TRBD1,TGTGCCAGTAGTATCTTCGGGACAGGGTCGGAACAGCCCCAGCATTTT,CASSIFGTGSEQPQHF
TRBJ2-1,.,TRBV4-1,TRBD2,TGCGCCAGCAGCCAAGAACCCCCGAGGGTGCTAGCGGGGGGGGATGAGCAGTTCTTC,CASSQEPPRVLAGGDEQFF
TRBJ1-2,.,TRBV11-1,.,TGTGCCAGCACCTTACAAACAGGTTCTACTAACTATGGCTACACCTTC,CASTLQTGSTNYGYTF
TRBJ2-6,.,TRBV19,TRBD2,TGTGCCAGTGAGACAGGACTAGCGGGAGCTGGGGCCAACGTCCTGACTTTC,CASETGLAGAGANVLTF
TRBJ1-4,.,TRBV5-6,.,TGTGCCAGCAGCTTGTGGAGGGGTCCTCCTAATGAAAAACTGTTTTTT,CASSLWRGPPNEKLFF
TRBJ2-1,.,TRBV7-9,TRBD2,TGTGCCAGCAGCTCCCTCAGCGGGAGGGCCGACAATGAGCAGTTCTTC,CASSSLSGRADNEQFF
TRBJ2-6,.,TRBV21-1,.,TGTGCCAGCCCGAAAGGGGCAGCAGGGGAACGGGACTCTGGGGCCAACGTCCTGACTTTC,CASPKGAAGERDSGANVLTF